This T cell receptor (beta chain) was identified during a study of T cells in Graves' hyperthyroidism and ophthalmopathy. The CDR3 has 17 residues. V was pared by 5 bases and J by 0 bases, with 4 bases of the junction left unmatched. Germline V lookup: CDR1 DFQATT, CDR2 SNEGSKA (reference sequence). Amplified regions were TCR beta CDR3 sequences from RNA transcripts. With the HTBI primer set, the TCR CDR3 went through a first round of RT-PCR. TCRdb fed the multiplex PCR reads into MiXCR, producing one record per CDR3 protein. This table holds over 250,000 distinct CDR3 sequences, approximately 26% found once. This clonotype was seen many times.

This rearrangement joins TRBV20-1 to TRBJ2-2, with 15 nucleotides matching TRBD2. Material for sequencing was blood. This clonotype originated in a middle-aged man with Graves' hyperthyroidism that later progressed to Graves' ophthalmopathy. The CDR3 coding sequence is TGCAGTGCTCGCCGGACTAGCGGGAGGGCGAACACCGGGGAGCTGTTTTTT. Amino acid sequence: CSARRTSGRANTGELFF.